This paragraph covers one T cell receptor beta chain sequence. Antigen unknown. This sample is drawn from a study of T-cell memory formation after mild COVID-19. Study-level background: TCR clusters mostly belonged to single donors. Findings and limits, study-wide: Clones that contracted from day 15 to 85 were balanced CD4/CD8, while later expanders leaned CD4+. Clones which contracted sat mainly in CM and EM if CD4+, and in EMRA if CD8+.

Trimming removed 5 bases from V and 1 base from J; junction bases left unmatched: 9. The CDR3 totals 17 residues. Employing constant-segment primers, 5'RACE generated TCR alpha and TCR beta cDNA libraries bearing sample barcodes and UMIs. Via MiXCR, TCRdb re-called the 5' RACE reads, giving one row per CDR3 protein. The repertoire holds about 560,000 distinct CDR3 sequences, 18% seen once, with approximately 12% in the top ten. This clonotype was obtained from an adult woman who had mild COVID-19 (a few samples of this study predate the infection). Cell type and time point are not known. The source material was PBMCs or a T cell subset sorted from them (not recorded which). The chain has TRBV12-3 or TRBV12-4 and TRBJ2-5, with TRBD1 matching over 11 bases. The CDR3, as DNA: TGTGCCAGCAGTACCACGGACAGGGGGCAGGCCCAAGAGACCCAGTACTTC. It codes for CASSTTDRGQAQETQYF.